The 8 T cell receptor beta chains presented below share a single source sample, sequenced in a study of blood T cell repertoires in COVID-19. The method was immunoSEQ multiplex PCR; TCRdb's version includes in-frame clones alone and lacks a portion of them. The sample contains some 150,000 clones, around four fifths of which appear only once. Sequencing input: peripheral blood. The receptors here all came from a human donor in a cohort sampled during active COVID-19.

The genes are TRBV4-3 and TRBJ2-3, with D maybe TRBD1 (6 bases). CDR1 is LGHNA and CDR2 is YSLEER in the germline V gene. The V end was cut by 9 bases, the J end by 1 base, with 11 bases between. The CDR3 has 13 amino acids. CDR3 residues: CARMGAGTDTQYF. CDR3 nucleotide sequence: TGCGCCAGAATGGGGGCGGGCACAGATACGCAGTATTTT.

In DNA form, the CDR3 reads TGCGCCAGCAGCCCATCAGGAGGGGCCAACTACGAGCAGTACTTC. It is translated as CASSPSGGANYEQYF. This chain connects TRBV5-1 to TRBJ2-7, with D possibly TRBD2 on 6 matching bases. Germline V gives CDR1 SGHRS, CDR2 YFSETQ. Trimming left V 4 bases short and J 3 bases short, with 17 bases between. This CDR3 contains 15 residues.

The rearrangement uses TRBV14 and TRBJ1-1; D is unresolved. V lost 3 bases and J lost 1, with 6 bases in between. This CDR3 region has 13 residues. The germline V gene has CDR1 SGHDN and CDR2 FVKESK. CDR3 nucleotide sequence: TGTGCCAGCAGCCACATAGAGAACACTGAAGCTTTCTTT. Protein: CASSHIENTEAFF.

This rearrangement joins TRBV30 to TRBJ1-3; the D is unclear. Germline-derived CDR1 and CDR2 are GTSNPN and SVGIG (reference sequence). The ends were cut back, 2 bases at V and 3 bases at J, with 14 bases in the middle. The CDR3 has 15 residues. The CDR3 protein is CAWSSSRLGGNTIYF. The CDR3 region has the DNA TGTGCCTGGAGTTCTAGTCGATTAGGTGGAAACACCATATATTTT.

This CDR3 reads CASSQFHGQENQPQHF. CDR3 in DNA: TGCGCCAGCAGCCAATTTCATGGACAGGAAAATCAGCCCCAGCATTTT. This rearrangement joins TRBV4-1 to TRBJ1-5; 7 bases line up with TRBD1. Trimming removed 2 bases from V and 4 bases from J; junction bases left unmatched: 8. The CDR3 runs 16 residues. CDR1 MGHRA and CDR2 YSYEKL come from the germline V gene.

CDR3 region: CASRVGQISNQPQHF. CDR3 bases: TGTGCCAGCAGGGTTGGACAAATTAGCAATCAGCCCCAGCATTTT. The rearrangement joins TRBV2 to TRBJ1-5; TRBD1 is a possible D gene (5 bases). Deletions cut 6 bases from V and 0 bases from J, with 12 bases between. CDR3 length: 15 amino acids. The V gene's germline CDR1 is SNHLY and CDR2 FYNNEI.

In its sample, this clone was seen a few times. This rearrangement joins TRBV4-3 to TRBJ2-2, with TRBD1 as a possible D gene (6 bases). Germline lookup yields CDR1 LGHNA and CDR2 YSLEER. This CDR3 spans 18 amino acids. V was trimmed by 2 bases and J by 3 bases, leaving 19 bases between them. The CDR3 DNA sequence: TGCGCCAGCAGCCAATCCTCTTCCGACAGGTTCGACACCGGGGAGCTGTTTTTT. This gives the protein CASSQSSSDRFDTGELFF.

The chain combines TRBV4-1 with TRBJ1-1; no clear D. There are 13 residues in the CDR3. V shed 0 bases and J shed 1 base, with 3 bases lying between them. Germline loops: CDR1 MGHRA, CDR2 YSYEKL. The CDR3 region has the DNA TGCGCCAGCAGCCAAGAAGCGAACACTGAAGCTTTCTTT. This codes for CASSQEANTEAFF.